Given below is one T cell receptor beta chain in context. The antigen is not known. These data originate in a study of cytomegalovirus exposure and HLA in healthy donors. The overall study: Earlier, 180 million or so T cells were analyzed, and approximately 110 million unique TCR beta sequences were found among them.

The donors gave bone marrow, and they were healthy. Overall study results and limits: Prior analysis indicated that the majority of TCR beta V segments exhibited productivity approximately 87% or approximately 30% of the time. Later analysis suggested most CMV-associated TCR beta chains were HLA-restricted.

V lost 5 bases to trimming and J lost 6 bases; unmatched junction nucleotides: 7. CDR1 is SGHTA, CDR2 FQGNSA, per germline. The length of the CDR3 is 14 residues. With 60 Vbeta and 13 Jbeta primers, the PCR was carried out. TCRdb keeps only in-frame clones here, not all; method: immunoSEQ multiplex PCR. The table records about 180,000 clones, roughly 82% of them present only once. The chain carries TRBV7-2 and TRBJ2-3, with 8 bases matching TRBD2. The receptor was isolated from a man aged 35 to 55 in good health and CMV-seronegative. The material sequenced was PBMCs. CDR3 amino acids: CASSPSGSLDTQYF. CDR3 sequence (DNA): TGTGCCAGCAGCCCGAGCGGGAGTCTGGATACGCAGTATTTT.